What follows are 27 T cell receptor beta chains derived from one specimen sequenced in a study of T cell repertoires and HLA-DP antigens. For these receptors, no antigen is known. Produced via immunoSEQ multiplex PCR; TCRdb's table is partial and in-frame only. The data show around 90,000 clones, with roughly 86% seen just once and around 1.7% held by the top ten. Sequenced: CD4+ T cells from PBMCs. Receptors were obtained from a man between 45 and 60 years old in good health and CMV-seronegative.

This chain links TRBV6-5 with TRBJ1-2, with TRBD1 identical over 7 bases. The CDR3 covers 12 residues. V gave up 9 bases and J gave up 2 bases; unmatched junction bases: 3. Per the germline V gene, CDR1 is MNHEY and CDR2 is SVGAGI. CDR3 in DNA: TGTGCCAGTAAGACAGGGAACTATGGCTACACCTTC. Translating gives CASKTGNYGYTF.

The chain combines TRBV6-1 with TRBJ2-7; weak D call: TRBD1 (6 bases). The CDR3 contains 14 residues. The germline V gene has CDR1 MNHNS and CDR2 SASEGT. Trimming removed 6 bases from V and 2 bases from J, with 14 bases in between. This chain's CDR3 is CASSERQETYEQYF. CDR3 bases: TGTGCCAGCAGCGAAAGACAGGAGACCTACGAGCAGTACTTC.

The V and J genes are TRBV19 and TRBJ2-3, with a weak D call TRBD2 (6 bases). Trimming took 6 bases from V and 5 from J, leaving 21 bases between them. The CDR3 consists of 16 residues. CDR1 is LNHDA, CDR2 SQIVND, per germline (reference sequence). CDR3 nucleotides: TGTGCCAGTAGCGCCGTGGAGCGGGTGGAGAGAGATACGCAGTATTTT. Protein sequence: CASSAVERVERDTQYF.

The chain carries TRBV6-5 and TRBJ1-2; D might be TRBD1 (6 bases). Trimming removed 6 bases from V and 7 bases from J, with 18 bases in between. CDR3 length: 14 residues. CDR1 is MNHEY, CDR2 SVGAGI, per germline. CDR3 region: CASSHEGGSGGYTF. The CDR3 region has the DNA TGTGCCAGCAGCCACGAAGGGGGTTCAGGTGGCTACACCTTC.

The chain links TRBV28 to TRBJ1-5; perhaps TRBD1 as D (5 bases). V dropped 6 bases and J dropped 0 bases, with 21 bases sitting between them. The V gene's germline CDR1 is MDHEN and CDR2 SYDVKM. The CDR3 consists of 18 residues. In nucleotides, the CDR3 is TGTGCCAGCAGAGACGTCCCCTTTACAGGTCTTAGCAATCAGCCCCAGCATTTT. Its protein product is CASRDVPFTGLSNQPQHF.

The chain has TRBV4-3 and TRBJ1-1; unclear D gene. V was pared by 4 bases and J by 2 bases, with 11 bases between. This CDR3 spans 14 amino acids. CDR1 is LGHNA and CDR2 is YSLEER in the germline V gene. CDR3 bases: TGCGCCAGCAGCCTAACCCCCGAAAACACTGAAGCTTTCTTT. Its translation: CASSLTPENTEAFF.

The gene calls are TRBV6-5 and TRBJ1-5; TRBD1 matches at 10 bases. J gave up 9 bases and V 8 bases, and 10 bases lay outside the gene matches. Germline assignment: CDR1 MNHEY and CDR2 SVGAGI. The CDR3 length is 14 residues. As DNA, the CDR3 is TGTGCCAGCGGCCAAGGACAGGGGGGGCGGCCCCAGCATTTT. Its translation: CASGQGQGGRPQHF.

CDR3 residues: CASSVGSRGNEAFF. The CDR3 DNA reads TGTGCCAGTAGTGTCGGCAGCCGAGGGAATGAAGCTTTCTTT. The chain recombines TRBV19 with TRBJ1-1; D is unclear. Deletions cut 5 bases from V and 7 bases from J, with 17 bases between. This CDR3 comprises 14 residues. In germline, CDR1 is LNHDA, CDR2 SQIVND (reference sequence).

The chain carries TRBV5-4 and TRBJ2-7; 7 nucleotides agree with TRBD2. This CDR3 has 15 residues. Trimming took 2 bases from V and 1 from J; bases not matched to a gene: 6. Germline CDR1 is SGHNT and CDR2 is YYREEE (reference sequence). CDR3: CASSLPTGGSYEQYF. The CDR3 nucleotides read TGTGCCAGCAGCTTACCGACCGGGGGGTCCTACGAGCAGTACTTC.

The chain combines TRBV28 with TRBJ1-4; TRBD1 matches at 8 bases. Germline values: CDR1 MDHEN, CDR2 SYDVKM. V dropped 5 bases and J dropped 5; count of bases not matched to a gene: 4. This CDR3 is 14 amino acids long. The DNA of the CDR3 is TGTGCCAGCAGTGTTACAGGGGGGAATGAAAAACTGTTTTTT. Translation gives CASSVTGGNEKLFF.

This chain joins TRBV19 and TRBJ2-3; D remains unclear. CDR1 and CDR2 (germline): LNHDA, SQIVND (reference sequence). The length of the CDR3 is 14 residues. V was cut by 4 bases and J by 2 bases, with 10 bases left in between. CDR3 residues: CASSTRNPTDTQYF. The CDR3 DNA follows: TGTGCCAGTAGTACGCGGAATCCCACAGATACGCAGTATTTT.

The chain links TRBV29-1 to TRBJ2-1, with 11 bases aligning to TRBD1. CDR1 is SQVTM and CDR2 is ANQGSEA in the germline V gene. J lost 6 bases, V lost 4 bases, and 8 bases had no gene match. The CDR3 is made up of 15 amino acids. The CDR3 sequence is CSVVGGTGGINEQFF. Written as DNA, the CDR3 is TGCAGCGTTGTTGGCGGGACAGGGGGTATCAATGAGCAGTTCTTC.

V is TRBV2 and J is TRBJ1-3; TRBD1 matches at 8 bases. Germline V lookup: CDR1 SNHLY, CDR2 FYNNEI. The CDR3 has 13 residues. The ends lost 8 bases at V and 3 bases at J; junction bases unmatched: 3. DNA of the CDR3: TGTGCCAGCGGCAGGGGGCATGGAAACACCATATATTTT. It specifies CASGRGHGNTIYF.

The chain carries TRBV9 and TRBJ2-5; the D call may be TRBD1 or TRBD2 (5 bases each). Trimming cost V 4 bases and J 0 bases, with 19 bases left between them. The CDR3 runs 17 residues. Germline assignment: CDR1 SGDLS and CDR2 YYNGEE. CDR3 protein: CASSLSWGTGNQETQYF. CDR3 bases: TGTGCCAGCAGCCTTTCTTGGGGGACGGGGAACCAAGAGACCCAGTACTTC.

The V and J genes are TRBV7-6 and TRBJ1-1, with D possibly being TRBD1 (5 bases). Trimming pared 5 bases from V and 1 base from J, leaving 8 bases between. Germline-derived CDR1 and CDR2 are SGHVS and FNYEAQ. The length of the CDR3 is 13 residues. In DNA form, the CDR3 reads TGTGCCAGCAGCCAAGACAGGAACACTGAAGCTTTCTTT. It codes for CASSQDRNTEAFF.

The gene calls are TRBV4-3 and TRBJ2-3, with 7 bases aligning to TRBD1. Germline V gene data show CDR1 as LGHNA and CDR2 as YSLEER. The V segment lost 4 bases and the J segment 2 bases; nucleotides outside the gene matches: 12. The CDR3 has 17 residues. CDR3 in DNA: TGCGCCAGCAGCCGTAGACCGGGACAGACGACCACAGATACGCAGTATTTT. This encodes CASSRRPGQTTTDTQYF.

The CDR3 nucleotides are TGCGCCAGCAGTCAATCGCCGGAACGCGGCAATCAGCCCCAGCATTTT. It codes for CASSQSPERGNQPQHF. The chain links TRBV23-1 to TRBJ1-5; D call uncertain. Being an ORF, TRBV23-1 has a function that is uncertain. CDR3 length: 16 residues. V lost 0 bases and J lost 2, with 11 bases in between.

The chain employs TRBV5-1 and TRBJ2-7; D not certain. Germline V gene lookup returns CDR1 SGHRS and CDR2 YFSETQ. This CDR3 region has 14 residues. Trimming took 1 base from V and 0 from J, leaving 8 bases between them. In nucleotides, the CDR3 is TGCGCCAGCAGCTTGACGCCAGTCTCCTACGAGCAGTACTTC. Residues: CASSLTPVSYEQYF.

This sequence joins TRBV5-1 and TRBJ1-3, with D possibly TRBD1 on 5 matching bases. Germline V lookup: CDR1 SGHRS, CDR2 YFSETQ. The CDR3 length is 18 residues. V gave up 0 bases and J gave up 0 bases, with 16 bases separating them. In DNA form, the CDR3 reads TGCGCCAGCAGCTTGGGCTCGGGGCAGCCCCTCTCTGGAAACACCATATATTTT. Its translation: CASSLGSGQPLSGNTIYF.

The rearrangement joins TRBV9 to TRBJ2-5; D is unclear. CDR1 and CDR2 (germline): SGDLS, YYNGEE. The V gene lost 0 bases and the J gene lost 1 base, with 7 bases spanning the gap. This CDR3 spans 14 amino acids. Here the CDR3 reads CASSVGVRQETQYF. CDR3 sequence (DNA): TGTGCCAGCAGCGTAGGGGTACGCCAAGAGACCCAGTACTTC. The full variable domain, in which reference TRBV9 and TRBJ2-5 provide the parts outside the CDR3, is DSGVTQTPKHLITATGQRVTLRCSPRSGDLSVYWYQQSLDQGLQFLIQYYNGEERAKGNILERFSAQQFPDLHSELNLSSLELGDSALYFCASSVGVRQETQYFGPGTRLLVL.

V and J are TRBV6-5 and TRBJ2-7, with 8 bases lining up with TRBD2. The germline CDR1 and CDR2 sequences are MNHEY and SVGAGI. The CDR3 is 14 amino acids. The trim removed 6 bases at V and 2 bases at J, leaving 6 bases unmatched. CDR3 protein: CASRSLTSAYEQYF. DNA for the CDR3: TGTGCCAGCAGAAGCCTGACTAGCGCCTACGAGCAGTACTTC.

CDR3 amino acids: CASSARSLPSYGYTF. CDR3 bases: TGTGCCAGCAGCGCACGCAGCTTGCCCAGCTATGGCTACACCTTC. The chain uses TRBV9 and TRBJ1-2; D gene unclear. This CDR3 region has 15 residues. V dropped 3 bases and J dropped 4 bases, with 16 bases sitting between them. Germline V gene sequence: CDR1 SGDLS, CDR2 YYNGEE. The whole variable domain, remainder taken from reference TRBV9 and TRBJ1-2, is DSGVTQTPKHLITATGQRVTLRCSPRSGDLSVYWYQQSLDQGLQFLIQYYNGEERAKGNILERFSAQQFPDLHSELNLSSLELGDSALYFCASSARSLPSYGYTFGSGTRLTVV.

This sequence joins TRBV5-1 and TRBJ2-3; D possibly corresponds to TRBD2 (5 bases). Trimming removed 2 bases from V and 4 bases from J, with 17 bases in between. The CDR3 spans 16 residues. Germline CDR1 reads SGHRS; CDR2 reads YFSETQ. This chain's CDR3 is CASSFTSPLVSDTQYF. The DNA for the CDR3 is TGCGCCAGCAGCTTCACTAGTCCTTTAGTGTCAGATACGCAGTATTTT. The variable domain in full, with the rest retrieved from reference TRBV5-1 and TRBJ2-3, is KAGVTQTPRYLIKTRGQQVTLSCSPISGHRSVSWYQQTPGQGLQFLFEYFSETQRNKGNFPGRFSGRQFSNSRSEMNVSTLELGDSALYLCASSFTSPLVSDTQYFGPGTRLTVL.

For the CDR3, the DNA is TGTGCCTGGTGTCGAGGGCCCTACGAGCAGTACTTC. Translation: CAWCRGPYEQYF. The chain combines TRBV30 with TRBJ2-7, with D possibly being TRBD2 (5 bases). The CDR3 sequence is 12 residues long. The germline CDR1 and CDR2 sequences are GTSNPN and SVGIG (reference sequence). V dropped 5 bases and J dropped 2 bases, with 10 bases sitting between them.

V usage is TRBV6-1 and J usage is TRBJ1-2, with D possibly being TRBD1 (5 bases). The CDR3 covers 15 residues. CDR1 is MNHNS and CDR2 is SASEGT in the germline V gene. Trimming pared 0 bases from V and 7 bases from J, leaving 15 bases between. The CDR3 protein is CASSEARGGVSGYTF. The CDR3, as DNA: TGTGCCAGCAGTGAAGCAAGGGGCGGAGTGTCTGGCTACACCTTC.

This clone occurred a few times. This rearrangement joins TRBV9 to TRBJ1-6; no clear D gene. V lost 2 bases to trimming and J lost 5 bases, with 17 bases between them. CDR3 length: 17 amino acids. Germline loops: CDR1 SGDLS, CDR2 YYNGEE. The CDR3 DNA reads as TGTGCCAGCAGCGTTAAGGGCCCGTCGTTCGATAATTCACCCCTCCACTTT. The encoded protein is CASSVKGPSFDNSPLHF.

The chain carries TRBV10-2 and TRBJ2-3; D gene ambiguous. V lost 6 bases, J lost 4 bases, and 14 bases lay in between. The CDR3 consists of 14 residues. The V gene's germline CDR1 is WSHSY and CDR2 SAAADI. CDR3 sequence: CASRYTSIPDTQYF. The CDR3 coding sequence is TGCGCCAGCAGATATACAAGTATTCCAGATACGCAGTATTTT.